Given below is one T cell receptor beta chain in context. No antigen is known for it. The length of the CDR3 is 16 residues. Germline values: CDR1 SGHRS, CDR2 YFSETQ. Unmatched junction bases numbered 7, after V lost 1 base and J lost 6 bases. The PCR made use of 60 Vbeta and 13 Jbeta primers. Assay: immunoSEQ multiplex PCR; the TCRdb copy retains only in-frame clones and omits some. Its table lists 130,000 or so clones. This sample is drawn from a study of cytomegalovirus exposure and HLA in healthy donors. The study's findings and limits: Across donors, presence/absence analyses took sequencing depth to be roughly uniform. It was reported in a later analysis that an Asian-associated ancestry cluster showed fewer N-insertions than the approximately 690-donor mean. Earlier results showed most TCR beta V segments being productive about 87% or about 30% of the time.

Sequencing input: PBMCs. The chain has TRBV5-1 and TRBJ2-1; 10 bases are a match to TRBD2. The TCR was taken from a woman in her 40s in good health and CMV-seropositive. The CDR3 bases are TGCGCCAGCAGCTTGTCCCCTAGCGGGAGCTCCAATGAGCAGTTCTTC. Its protein product is CASSLSPSGSSNEQFF.